This entry lists 25 T cell receptor beta chains sequenced from one sample in a study of cytomegalovirus exposure and HLA in healthy donors. Some clones are missing from TCRdb's copy, which holds only in-frame ones; the method was immunoSEQ multiplex PCR. The sample holds some 140,000 clones, roughly nine tenths seen once. Material for sequencing was PBMCs. These receptor sequences come from a woman aged 18-29 years in good health and CMV-seropositive.

This rearrangement joins TRBV18 to TRBJ1-1, with 7 bases identical to TRBD1. The germline gives CDR1 KGHSH, CDR2 LQKENI. With 2 bases clipped from V and 0 bases from J, the junction kept 12 bases outside the gene matches. This CDR3 is 18 amino acids long. The CDR3 region has the DNA TGTGCCAGCTCACCAGCGAGACAGGGATCGACCCTGAACACTGAAGCTTTCTTT. This translates into CASSPARQGSTLNTEAFF.

This chain links TRBV5-1 with TRBJ2-5; a weak D match, TRBD2 (6 bases). CDR3 size: 14 residues. Per germline, CDR1 SGHRS and CDR2 YFSETQ. Trimming left V 0 bases short and J 5 bases short, with 11 bases between. CDR3 DNA sequence: TGCGCCAGCAGCTTGGAGGGAGGTCCGGAGACCCAGTACTTC. It is translated as CASSLEGGPETQYF.

The chain's CDR3 is CASSLVGGGAFSTDTQYF. The CDR3 DNA follows: TGTGCCAGCAGCTTAGTTGGCGGGGGGGCCTTCAGCACAGATACGCAGTATTTT. The chain couples TRBV7-8 to TRBJ2-3, with 9 bases fitting TRBD2. Trimming removed 1 base from V and 0 bases from J; junction bases left unmatched: 8. This CDR3 contains 18 residues. CDR1 is SGHVS, CDR2 FQNEAQ, per germline.

The chain joins TRBV20-1 to TRBJ1-2; D is undetermined. Between the trimmed V and J ends, which lost 5 bases and 4 bases, there was a span of 5 bases. The CDR3 length is 10 residues. Germline CDR1 DFQATT, CDR2 SNEGSKA (reference sequence). The CDR3 is CSAYSYGYTF. The CDR3 DNA follows: TGCAGTGCTTACAGCTATGGCTACACCTTC.

This chain joins TRBV18 and TRBJ1-5; TRBD1 matches at 7 bases. The CDR3 has 16 residues. Trimming removed 5 bases from V and 4 bases from J; junction bases left unmatched: 11. Per the germline V gene, CDR1 is KGHSH and CDR2 is LQKENI. CDR3 sequence reads: CASSAWAGTVNQPQHF. The CDR3 DNA sequence: TGTGCCAGCTCAGCTTGGGCTGGGACAGTTAATCAGCCCCAGCATTTT.

This chain connects TRBV6-1 to TRBJ2-7, with TRBD1 as a possible D gene (6 bases). This CDR3 comprises 11 residues. The germline V gene has CDR1 MNHNS and CDR2 SASEGT. With 6 bases removed from V and 5 bases from J, the gap between germline ends came to 8 bases. CDR3 bases: TGTGCCAGCAGGAGGGGGAACGAGCAGTACTTC. Residues: CASRRGNEQYF.

The sample holds one count of this clone. This chain connects TRBV30 to TRBJ1-3; 10 positions match TRBD1. Germline CDR1 is GTSNPN and CDR2 is SVGIG (reference sequence). V lost 1 base, J lost 0 bases, and 0 bases stayed unmatched. The CDR3 totals 15 residues. The CDR3 sequence is CAWSGTGGSGNTIYF. The CDR3 nucleotides are TGTGCCTGGAGTGGGACAGGGGGCTCTGGAAACACCATATATTTT.

This chain links TRBV7-8 with TRBJ1-1; TRBD1 matches 7 bases. CDR1 is SGHVS and CDR2 is FQNEAQ in the germline V gene. Germline trimming cut 5 bases from V and 1 base from J; bases unmatched to any gene: 13. The CDR3 covers 17 residues. The CDR3 coding sequence is TGTGCCAGCAGCCCAACGACAGGGTTCTACCCGAACACTGAAGCTTTCTTT. Amino acids: CASSPTTGFYPNTEAFF.

This chain uses TRBV30 with TRBJ2-7, with D possibly matching TRBD1 (5 bases). The germline gives CDR1 GTSNPN, CDR2 SVGIG (reference sequence). V lost 5 bases and J lost 4, with 9 bases in between. There are 11 residues in the CDR3. CDR3: CAWGAAYEQYF. As DNA, the CDR3 is TGTGCCTGGGGGGCGGCTTACGAGCAGTACTTC. Full variable domain (remainder filled in from reference TRBV30 and TRBJ2-7): SQTIHQWPATLVQPVGSPLSLECTVEGTSNPNLYWYRQAAGRGLQLLFYSVGIGQISSEVPQNLSASRPQDRQFILSSKKLLLSDSGFYLCAWGAAYEQYFGPGTRLTVT.

The chain joins TRBV18 to TRBJ2-7; D is uncertain. Germline V gene lookup returns CDR1 KGHSH and CDR2 LQKENI. The CDR3 runs 13 residues. V was cut by 0 bases and J by 5 bases, with 8 bases left in between. This chain's CDR3 is CASSPPNSNEQYF. The CDR3 bases are TGTGCCAGCTCACCACCGAACAGTAACGAGCAGTACTTC.

The V gene is TRBV4-1, the J gene TRBJ1-1; D call uncertain. V lost 1 base, J lost 1 base, and 7 bases lay in between. From germline, CDR1 is MGHRA and CDR2 YSYEKL. The CDR3 loop spans 14 amino acids. CDR3 residues: CASSQGAGNTEAFF. CDR3 DNA: TGCGCCAGCAGCCAAGGTGCGGGGAACACTGAAGCTTTCTTT.

This sequence joins TRBV5-1 and TRBJ2-1; tentatively, D is TRBD1 (6 bases). Germline CDR1 SGHRS, CDR2 YFSETQ. This CDR3 region has 16 residues. V gave up 0 bases and J gave up 0 bases, with 10 bases separating them. Here the CDR3 reads CASSLEATGSYNEQFF. As DNA, the CDR3 is TGCGCCAGCAGCTTGGAGGCGACAGGCTCCTACAATGAGCAGTTCTTC.

This chain's CDR3 is CASTGSGGYNEQFF. The CDR3 bases are TGTGCCAGTACAGGGTCTGGGGGCTACAATGAGCAGTTCTTC. The chain employs TRBV6-4 and TRBJ2-1; tentatively, D is TRBD1 (6 bases). Germline-derived CDR1 and CDR2 are MRHNA and SNTAGT. V was shortened by 9 bases and J by 3 bases, with 15 bases between the two germline ends. This CDR3 has 14 residues.

The V and J genes are TRBV27 and TRBJ2-1; 8 bases match TRBD2. V was pared by 5 bases and J by 8 bases, with 8 bases of the junction left unmatched. There are 14 residues in the CDR3. Germline assignment: CDR1 MNHEY and CDR2 SMNVEV (reference sequence). CDR3 DNA sequence: TGTGCCAGCAGTCCACCGGGGGGGGCACATGAGCAGTTCTTC. Its protein product is CASSPPGGAHEQFF.

The chain couples TRBV27 to TRBJ2-4, with D perhaps matching TRBD2 (5 bases). Germline values: CDR1 MNHEY, CDR2 SMNVEV (reference sequence). V shed 5 bases and J shed 10 bases, with 18 bases lying between them. The CDR3 has 14 residues. As DNA, the CDR3 is TGTGCCAGCAGTATAGAATCCCGGGGTTTTATTCAGTACTTC. Its protein product is CASSIESRGFIQYF.

V is TRBV7-2 and J is TRBJ1-1; unclear D gene. There are 11 residues in the CDR3. In germline, CDR1 is SGHTA, CDR2 FQGNSA. Trimming cost V 5 bases and J 2 bases, with 3 bases left between them. For the CDR3, the DNA is TGTGCCAGCAGCATAAACACTGAAGCTTTCTTT. Translating it yields CASSINTEAFF.

V and J are TRBV5-6 and TRBJ2-7, with D perhaps matching TRBD1 (5 bases). V was shortened by 4 bases and J by 5 bases, with 19 bases between the two germline ends. Germline assignment: CDR1 SGHDT and CDR2 YYEEEE. The CDR3 extends over 15 amino acids. CDR3: CASSPKLGAWHEQYF. Here the CDR3 DNA reads TGTGCCAGCAGCCCTAAATTAGGGGCGTGGCACGAGCAGTACTTC.

Of note for this clone: At one boundary the junction diverges from the germline segment, which might be a read error. V and J are TRBV9 and TRBJ1-2; 7 bases map to TRBD1. Germline lookup yields CDR1 SGDLS and CDR2 YYNGEE. CDR3 length: 16 residues. The chain's CDR3 is CASSEQGHPPLHGDTF. CDR3 nucleotides: TGTGCCAGCAGCGAACAGGGGCACCCCCCCCTCCATGGCGACACCTTC.

The rearrangement links TRBV4-2 to TRBJ1-4; 11 positions agree with TRBD1. After removal of 3 bases from V and 8 bases from J, the junction contained 5 bases not matched to a gene. Per germline, CDR1 LGHNA and CDR2 YNFKEQ. The CDR3 covers 15 residues. CDR3 in DNA: TGTGCCAGCAGCCAGGCCGGGACAGGGGGGGAAAAACTGTTTTTT. Its protein is CASSQAGTGGEKLFF.

The gene calls are TRBV7-2 and TRBJ1-2; no definite D call. Trimming stripped 4 bases from V and 2 bases from J, with 14 bases between. From germline, CDR1 is SGHTA and CDR2 FQGNSA. The CDR3 sequence is 15 residues long. CDR3 coding DNA: TGTGCCAGCAGCTCATGGGTGACGGGGAACTATGGCTACACCTTC. Translated, it gives CASSSWVTGNYGYTF.

J is TRBJ1-1 and V is TRBV19, with TRBD1 matching 7 bases. The junction had 10 bases not matched to a gene; V was cut back by 5 bases and J by 4 bases. CDR1 is LNHDA and CDR2 is SQIVND in the germline V gene (reference sequence). This CDR3 contains 15 residues. In nucleotides, the CDR3 is TGTGCCAGTAGTCCGGCGGACAGGTTGGGCACTGAAGCTTTCTTT. Its translation is CASSPADRLGTEAFF.

J is TRBJ1-1 and V is TRBV28; no definite D call. The CDR3 extends over 14 amino acids. V was clipped by 6 bases and J by 1 base, with 12 bases between them. Germline lookup yields CDR1 MDHEN and CDR2 SYDVKM. Written as DNA, the CDR3 is TGTGCCAGCAGCCCTAGATCTAGGAACACTGAAGCTTTCTTT. Residues: CASSPRSRNTEAFF.

The genes are TRBV5-6 and TRBJ2-5, with 9 bases aligning to TRBD2. Germline CDR1 reads SGHDT; CDR2 reads YYEEEE. The trim removed 1 base at V and 4 bases at J, leaving 8 bases unmatched. The CDR3 loop spans 16 amino acids. CDR3 bases: TGTGCCAGCAGCTTGACTACTGCGGGGGGGGCAGAGACCCAGTACTTC. As protein: CASSLTTAGGAETQYF.

The CDR3 bases are TGTGCCAGCAGCTTAAAGATTAGCGGGGACGAGCAGTACTTC. As protein: CASSLKISGDEQYF. This rearrangement joins TRBV11-2 to TRBJ2-7, with 8 bases that match TRBD2. Trimming took 2 bases from V and 5 from J; bases not matched to a gene: 5. Per the germline V gene, CDR1 is SGHAT and CDR2 is FQNNGV. The CDR3 is 14 residues long.

This clone was seen only a few times. The chain links TRBV6-5 to TRBJ1-5; tentatively, D is TRBD1 (5 bases). This CDR3 contains 13 residues. V was pared by 7 bases and J by 7 bases, with 14 bases between. The germline gives CDR1 MNHEY, CDR2 SVGAGI. The CDR3 DNA is TGTGCCAGCACGGTCTCCCCAGGGCAGCCCCAGCATTTT. This encodes CASTVSPGQPQHF.